What follows are 5 T cell receptor beta chains derived from one specimen sequenced in a study of blood T cells in healthy people across ages. A sample-barcoded 5' primer and a J-beta primer mix were used in a second PCR of roughly 7 to 11 cycles. TCRdb re-analysed the 5' RACE reads in MiXCR, keeping a single row per CDR3 protein. The profile shows some 1.7 million distinct CDR3 sequences, approximately 28% of them singletons. What was sequenced was blood. The receptors originated from a woman aged 25 to 39 in good health.

This clonotype was seen a few times. This rearrangement joins TRBV7-9 to TRBJ2-1; 7 nucleotides agree with TRBD2. The CDR3 covers 15 residues. The trim removed 3 bases at V and 6 bases at J, leaving 8 bases unmatched. CDR1 and CDR2 (germline): SEHNR, FQNEAQ (reference sequence). The CDR3 nucleotides read TGTGCCAGCAGCTTTGGGAGGGAGGGACTCAATGAGCAGTTCTTC. As protein: CASSFGREGLNEQFF.

Concerning this clonotype: A read error may be the cause here, since a much bigger clone is one base away. The gene calls are TRBV6-2 or TRBV6-3 and TRBJ2-5; the D call may be TRBD1 or TRBD2 (5 bases each). Germline V lookup: CDR1 MNHEY, CDR2 SVGEGT. V shed 6 bases and J shed 11 bases, with 13 bases lying between them. The CDR3 has 11 amino acids. DNA for the CDR3: TGTGCCAGCAGCCGTCGGGACGGGCAGTACTTC. It yields the protein CASSRRDGQYF.

The table lists this clonotype with a count of one. The chain employs TRBV29-1 and TRBJ2-7; D unresolved. V was pared by 4 bases and J by 2 bases, with 9 bases between. The CDR3 contains 12 residues. CDR1 SQVTM and CDR2 ANQGSEA come from the germline V gene. The CDR3 region is CSVVTPPYEQYF. CDR3 DNA sequence: TGCAGCGTTGTCACGCCTCCCTACGAGCAGTACTTC.

The V call is TRBV5-1, the J call TRBJ2-7; D is unclear. The CDR3 runs 15 residues. Trimming cost V 0 bases and J 5 bases, with 15 bases left between them. Germline V gene lookup returns CDR1 SGHRS and CDR2 YFSETQ. Written as DNA, the CDR3 is TGCGCCAGCAGCTTGGCCCCGCAGTCCCTCGACGAGCAGTACTTC. It specifies CASSLAPQSLDEQYF.

This clonotype was recorded at least ten times. This chain uses TRBV20-1 with TRBJ2-5; 10 bases are shared with TRBD2. J gave up 3 bases and V 7 bases, and 8 bases lay outside the gene matches. There are 14 residues in the CDR3. CDR1 is DFQATT and CDR2 is SNEGSKA in the germline V gene (reference sequence). The CDR3 is CSGAGGHLKETQYF. In DNA, the CDR3 is TGCAGTGGAGCGGGGGGGCATCTGAAAGAGACCCAGTACTTC.